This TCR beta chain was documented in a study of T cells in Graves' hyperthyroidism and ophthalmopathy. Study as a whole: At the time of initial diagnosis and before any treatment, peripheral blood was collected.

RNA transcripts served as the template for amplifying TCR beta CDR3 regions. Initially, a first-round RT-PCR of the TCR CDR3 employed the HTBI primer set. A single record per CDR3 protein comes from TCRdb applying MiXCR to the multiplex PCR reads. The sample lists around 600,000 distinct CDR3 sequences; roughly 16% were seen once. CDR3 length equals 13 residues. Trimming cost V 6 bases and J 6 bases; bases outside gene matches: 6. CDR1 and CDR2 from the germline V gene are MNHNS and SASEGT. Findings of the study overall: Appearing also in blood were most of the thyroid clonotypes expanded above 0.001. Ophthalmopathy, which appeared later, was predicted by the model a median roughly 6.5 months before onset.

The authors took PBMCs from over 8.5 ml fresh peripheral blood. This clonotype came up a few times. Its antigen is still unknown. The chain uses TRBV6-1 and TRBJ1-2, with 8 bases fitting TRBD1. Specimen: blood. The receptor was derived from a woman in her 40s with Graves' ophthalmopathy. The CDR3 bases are TGTGCCAGCAGGGATGACAGGGGAAATGGCTACACCTTC. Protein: CASRDDRGNGYTF.